This TCR beta chain was captured by sequencing in a study of vaccination and CD4 T cells after COVID-19. To note about this clonotype: The target antigen is unknown.

The length of the CDR3 is 13 residues. CDR1 and CDR2 (germline): MNHEY, SMNVEV (reference sequence). V was shortened by 5 bases and J by 1 base, with 8 bases between the two germline ends. Indicated treatment: roughly 10-day PBMC culture with coronavirus spike peptide pools or control peptides (ViraFEST assay). The Oncomine TCR Beta short-read assay was applied to DNA of cultured CD4+ T cells. TCRdb used MiXCR to reprocess the PCR reads, holding one entry per CDR3 protein. The sample has about 16,000 distinct CDR3 sequences, about 41% seen once; the top ten hold 7% to 8.5%. This TCR was recovered from a human donor who had recovered from COVID-19. Sequencing used CD4+ T cells from blood, cultured in vitro. This sequence joins TRBV27 and TRBJ1-2; D not certain. Here the CDR3 reads CASSVPRNYGYTF. CDR3 bases: TGTGCCAGCAGTGTTCCTCGTAACTATGGCTACACCTTC.